This T cell receptor beta chain stems from a study of radiation and T cells in renal cell carcinoma. Study summary: Nephrectomy followed 15 Gy stereotactic body radiation by 4 weeks.

Libraries were prepared by immunoSEQ multiplex PCR; TCRdb keeps only in-frame clonotypes and omits some of them. The table records 130,000 to 150,000 clones, about 88% of them present only once. Specified time point: baseline pretreatment blood. Described treatment: 15 Gy SBRT to primary tumor, nephrectomy 4 weeks later. The V end lost 3 bases, the J end lost 4 bases, and 10 bases lay between the germline ends. The CDR3 sequence is 14 residues long. Looked up from germline, CDR1 is KGHSH and CDR2 is LQKENI. The material sequenced was blood, taken from a patient whose treatment included radiotherapy and nephrectomy. This clonotype was obtained from a woman aged 45-60 years with renal cell carcinoma. J is TRBJ1-5 and V is TRBV18; possibly TRBD1 for D (6 bases). CDR3 protein: CASSPGAANQPQHF. The DNA of the CDR3 is TGTGCCAGCTCACCGGGGGCCGCTAATCAGCCCCAGCATTTT.